A selection of T cell receptor beta chains follows, all from one sample in a study of beta chain features in type 1 diabetes. Clones were read by immunoSEQ multiplex PCR, and TCRdb kept only the in-frame ones, dropping some. The table lists 850,000 to 900,000 clones, under 20% of them singletons, with 0.02% to 0.025% in the top ten. Source material: naive CD4+ T cells from blood. The receptors were sampled from a young woman in good health. The CDR3 runs from the conserved cysteine through the conserved F or W. The order of the fields is J gene, D gene, clone size, V gene, CDR3 protein, CDR3 DNA. The D gene is left open where the match is weak. Where a row states a size, it is once, few, many or the class of an expanded clone; other rows omit it.

TRBJ2-6	TRBD1	few	TRBV27	CASSFLGQGARGANVLTF	TGTGCCAGCAGTTTCCTTGGACAGGGGGCGCGTGGGGCCAACGTCCTGACTTTC
TRBJ1-2	.	few	TRBV6-1	CASKPGPTRYGYTF	TGTGCCAGCAAGCCGGGACCGACCCGTTATGGCTACACCTTC
TRBJ2-3	TRBD2	.	TRBV27	CASSLTSGYTDTQYF	TGTGCCAGCAGTTTGACTAGCGGGTACACAGATACGCAGTATTTT
TRBJ2-7	.	.	TRBV7-2	CASSLALAYEQYF	TGTGCCAGCAGCTTAGCCCTAGCCTACGAGCAGTACTTC
TRBJ1-2	.	.	TRBV28	CASTPPRLNYGYTF	TGTGCCAGCACCCCCCCACGGCTTAACTATGGCTACACCTTC
TRBJ1-1	.	few	TRBV19	CASSIGGSLNTEAFF	TGTGCCAGTAGTATAGGAGGGTCTCTGAACACTGAAGCTTTCTTT
TRBJ1-2	TRBD1	.	TRBV6-5	CASSETPGQAAGTF	TGTGCCAGCAGTGAGACTCCGGGACAGGCAGCGGGTACCTTC
TRBJ2-1	.	.	TRBV5-1	CASRGAGSSYNEQFF	TGCGCCAGCAGAGGAGCGGGCAGCTCCTACAATGAGCAGTTCTTC
TRBJ2-5	TRBD2	.	TRBV4-2	CASSQGLEAGWETQYF	TGTGCCAGCAGCCAGGGACTAGAAGCCGGGTGGGAGACCCAGTACTTC
TRBJ2-5	.	.	TRBV5-1	CASSLQGTVEETQYF	TGCGCCAGCAGCTTGCAGGGTACAGTTGAGGAGACCCAGTACTTC
TRBJ2-7	.	.	TRBV27	CASSKTGYEQYF	TGTGCCAGCAGCAAGACAGGCTACGAGCAGTACTTC
TRBJ2-3	TRBD2	few	TRBV7-2	CASSLWEGATQYF	TGTGCCAGCAGCTTATGGGAGGGAGCAACGCAGTATTTT
TRBJ1-1	.	.	TRBV28	CASSLWETEAFF	TGTGCCAGCAGTTTATGGGAAACTGAAGCTTTCTTT
TRBJ2-7	.	.	TRBV29-1	CSVAGRLTYEQYF	TGCAGCGTTGCGGGACGGCTGACCTACGAGCAGTACTTC
TRBJ2-3	.	few	TRBV7-9	CASSLAGVTDTQYF	TGTGCCAGCAGCTTAGCCGGGGTCACAGATACGCAGTATTTT